The clone carrying this T cell receptor (beta chain) was recorded only once. The antigen is not known. This entry is derived from a study of T cell responses to AZD1222 COVID-19 vaccine. Germline V CDR1 and CDR2: MNHEY, SVGAGI. With 7 bases clipped from V and 8 bases from J, the junction kept 6 bases outside the gene matches. This CDR3 has 13 amino acids. This table comes from immunoSEQ multiplex PCR, and its TCRdb copy is limited to in-frame clones, with some not included. The sample records some 200,000 clones, around 93% being singletons. Study conclusions and caveats: The sample set comprised mostly white British donors with more females, and clonal diversity was possibly underestimated. Scientists sampled the repertoires only once the peak T cell response had passed. Reports indicate that nearly half of spike-specific TCRs are directed at unmutated variant regions.

Sequencing used peripheral blood, obtained 28 days after the second AZD1222 dose. The chain recombines TRBV6-5 with TRBJ1-2, with 11 bases fitting TRBD1. This TCR derives from an adult who received the AZD1222 COVID-19 vaccine. In nucleotides, the CDR3 is TGTGCCAGCATGCCGGGACAGGGGGGCGGCTACACCTTC. This codes for CASMPGQGGGYTF.